This TCR beta chain came from a study of T cells after yellow fever vaccination. Study-wide results and limits: Bulk-population clonotypes that are abundant could appear as contaminants in FACS-sorted repertoires. A limited proportion of clonotypes was detected within both the CD4 and CD8 compartments.

V lost 2 bases to trimming and J lost 4 bases, with 18 bases between them. The CDR3 runs to 17 residues. The germline gives CDR1 SGHNT, CDR2 YYREEE (reference sequence). To note about this clonotype: Its antigen is not known.

A process of 5'RACE template switching, which added a universal primer site and UMIs, was used to make TCR cDNA. Each CDR3 protein gets one entry after TCRdb re-called the 5' RACE reads with MiXCR. The table lists 100,000 to 150,000 distinct CDR3 sequences, around 9.8% of them singletons. Sequencing used CD8+ T cells sorted from PBMCs, obtained on the day of the yellow fever booster vaccination. The rearrangement joins TRBV5-4 to TRBJ2-2, with TRBD2 as a possible D gene (5 bases). This TCR was recovered from a young man who received the YFV17D yellow fever vaccine. The CDR3 DNA is TGTGCCAGCAGCTTCCCCCTAGGTAGCGCCGCCACCGGGGAGCTGTTTTTT. This sequence encodes CASSFPLGSAATGELFF.